The present entry profiles one TCR beta chain with its context. Its target is not known. These data come from a study of shared clonotypes between healthy human individuals. Study results and limitations: Compared with clonotypes that all four donors shared, non-shared clonotypes had lower generation probabilities. Depth of sequencing was expected to influence donor clonotype sharing.

The CDR3 runs 16 residues. Trimming cost V 1 base and J 3 bases, with 10 bases left between them. CDR1 is MDHEN and CDR2 is SYDVKM in the germline V gene. Only in-frame clones appear in the TCRdb table, and some are missing; sequencing was by immunoSEQ multiplex PCR. This table has some 1,900,000 clones, about 95% appearing once. The naive CD8 fraction comprised CD45RO-negative cells positively selected for CCR7 and excluded terminally differentiated effector memory CD45RA+ cells. Each of the donors was a healthy adult who was HIV-negative and had not had a recent acute infection or vaccination. The gene calls are TRBV28 and TRBJ2-6; D might be TRBD2 (6 bases). This clonotype was sampled from a man younger than 35 in good health. The sample taken for sequencing was naive CD8+ T cells sorted from blood. The CDR3 is CASSLSSGVGANVLTF. The DNA for the CDR3 is TGTGCCAGCAGTTTATCCTCGGGGGTTGGGGCCAACGTCCTGACTTTC.